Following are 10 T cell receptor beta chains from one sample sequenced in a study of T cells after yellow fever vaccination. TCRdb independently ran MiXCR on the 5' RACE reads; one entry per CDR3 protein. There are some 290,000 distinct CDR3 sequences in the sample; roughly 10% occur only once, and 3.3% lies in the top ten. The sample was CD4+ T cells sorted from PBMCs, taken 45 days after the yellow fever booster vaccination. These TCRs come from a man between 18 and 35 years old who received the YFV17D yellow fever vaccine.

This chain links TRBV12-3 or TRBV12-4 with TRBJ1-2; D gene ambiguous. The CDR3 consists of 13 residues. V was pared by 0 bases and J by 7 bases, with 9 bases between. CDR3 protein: CASSLAAVRGYTF. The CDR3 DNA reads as TGTGCCAGCAGTTTAGCGGCAGTTCGTGGCTACACCTTC.

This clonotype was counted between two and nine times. CDR3 in DNA: TGTGCCACCAGCAGACCTCTAGCCAAAAACATTCAGTACTTC. Translating gives CATSRPLAKNIQYF. This chain connects TRBV15 to TRBJ2-4; D gene unclear. The CDR3 is 14 amino acids. V was cut by 2 bases and J by 0 bases, with 5 bases left in between. Per the germline V gene, CDR1 is LNHNV and CDR2 is YYDKDF (reference sequence).

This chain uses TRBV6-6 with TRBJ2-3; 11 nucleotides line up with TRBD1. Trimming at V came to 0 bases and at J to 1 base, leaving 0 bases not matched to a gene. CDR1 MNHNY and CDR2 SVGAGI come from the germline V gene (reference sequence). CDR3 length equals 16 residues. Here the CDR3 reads CASSYSDRGRTDTQYF. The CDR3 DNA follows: TGTGCCAGCAGTTACTCGGACAGGGGGCGCACAGATACGCAGTATTTT.

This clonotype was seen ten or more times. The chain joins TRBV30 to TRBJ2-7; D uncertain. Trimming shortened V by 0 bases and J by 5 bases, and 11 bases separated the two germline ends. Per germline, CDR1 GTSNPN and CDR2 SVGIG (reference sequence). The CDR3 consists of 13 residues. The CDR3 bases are TGTGCCTGGAGTGTACATGGTCTCCACGAGCAGTACTTC. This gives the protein CAWSVHGLHEQYF. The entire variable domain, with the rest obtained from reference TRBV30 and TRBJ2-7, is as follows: SQTIHQWPATLVQPVGSPLSLECTVEGTSNPNLYWYRQAAGRGLQLLFYSVGIGQISSEVPQNLSASRPQDRQFILSSKKLLLSDSGFYLCAWSVHGLHEQYFGPGTRLTVT.

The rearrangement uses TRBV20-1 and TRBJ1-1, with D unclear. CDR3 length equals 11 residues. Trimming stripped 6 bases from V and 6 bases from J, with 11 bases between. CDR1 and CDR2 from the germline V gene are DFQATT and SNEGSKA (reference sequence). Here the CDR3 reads CSAFMNSEAFF. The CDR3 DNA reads TGCAGTGCGTTTATGAATTCTGAAGCTTTCTTT.

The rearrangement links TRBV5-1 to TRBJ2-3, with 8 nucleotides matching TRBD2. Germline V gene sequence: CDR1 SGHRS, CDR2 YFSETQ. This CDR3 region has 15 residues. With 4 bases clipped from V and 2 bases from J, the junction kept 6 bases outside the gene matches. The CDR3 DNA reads TGCGCCAGCAGCGACGCGCGGGGGGCCACAGATACGCAGTATTTT. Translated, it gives CASSDARGATDTQYF.

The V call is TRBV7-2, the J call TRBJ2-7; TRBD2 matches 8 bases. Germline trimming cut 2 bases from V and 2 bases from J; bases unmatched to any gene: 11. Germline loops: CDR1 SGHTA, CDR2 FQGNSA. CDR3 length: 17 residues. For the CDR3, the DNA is TGTGCCAGCAGCTTAATCGGGGGGGCCAGGTCGGCCTACGAGCAGTACTTC. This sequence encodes CASSLIGGARSAYEQYF.

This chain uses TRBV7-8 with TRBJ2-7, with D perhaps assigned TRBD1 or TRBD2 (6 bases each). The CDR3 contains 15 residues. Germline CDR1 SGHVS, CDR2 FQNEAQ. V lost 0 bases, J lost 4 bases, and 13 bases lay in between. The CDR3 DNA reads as TGTGCCAGCAGCTTAGCGCCCGGGGGCGCATACGAGCAGTACTTC. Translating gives CASSLAPGGAYEQYF. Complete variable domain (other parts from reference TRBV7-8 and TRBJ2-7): GAGVSQSPRYKVAKRGQDVALRCDPISGHVSLFWYQQALGQGPEFLTYFQNEAQLDKSGLPSDRFFAERPEGSVSTLKIQRTQQEDSAVYLCASSLAPGGAYEQYFGPGTRLTVT.

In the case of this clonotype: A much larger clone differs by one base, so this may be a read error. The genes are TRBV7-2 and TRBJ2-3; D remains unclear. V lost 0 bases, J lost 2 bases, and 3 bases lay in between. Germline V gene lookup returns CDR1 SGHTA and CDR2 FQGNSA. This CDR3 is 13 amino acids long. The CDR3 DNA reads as TGTGCCAGCAGCTTAGCGCACACAGATACGCAGTATTTT. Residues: CASSLAHTDTQYF.

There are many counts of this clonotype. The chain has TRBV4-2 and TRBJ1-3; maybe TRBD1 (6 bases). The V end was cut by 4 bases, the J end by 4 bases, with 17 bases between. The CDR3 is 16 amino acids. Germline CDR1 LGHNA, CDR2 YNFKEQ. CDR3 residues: CASSLLLTGAGNTIYF. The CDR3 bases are TGTGCCAGCAGCCTTCTGTTAACGGGGGCAGGAAACACCATATATTTT.